This is a list of T cell receptor beta chains from one sample in a study of Tregs in tolerant kidney transplant recipients. Some clones are missing from TCRdb's copy, which holds only in-frame ones; the method was immunoSEQ multiplex PCR. The sample lists about 52,000 clones, roughly nine tenths seen once, with about 16% in the top ten. This specimen consisted of CD8+ T cells from blood (PBMCs), obtained 24 months after the transplant. These receptors were obtained from a human patient who received a combined kidney and bone marrow transplant. The T cells may partly be graft donor cells. CDR3s include the opening cysteine and the closing phenylalanine or tryptophan. The D gene is left open where the match is weak. Clone size is stated in some rows and not others, as once, few, many or a class when expanded.

j_gene | abundance | d_gene | len | v_gene | CDR3aa | CDR3nt
TRBJ2-1 | - | TRBD2 | 12 | TRBV27 | CASSGLDDRQFF | TGTGCCAGCAGTGGACTAGATGACAGGCAGTTCTTC
TRBJ1-2 | - | - | 11 | TRBV20-1 | CSARSRDGYTF | TGCAGTGCTAGAAGCCGGGATGGCTACACCTTC
TRBJ2-1 | - | TRBD2 | 19 | TRBV4-3 | CASSQDKGGRATVNNEQFF | TGCGCCAGCAGCCAAGATAAAGGCGGGAGGGCCACGGTTAACAATGAGCAGTTCTTC
TRBJ2-3 | once | - | 14 | TRBV9 | CASRGSGFADTQYF | TGTGCCAGCAGGGGGTCAGGGTTCGCAGATACGCAGTATTTT
TRBJ2-3 | - | TRBD2 | 17 | TRBV9 | CASSAQTSGRLTDTQYF | TGTGCCAGCAGCGCGCAGACTAGCGGGAGGCTTACAGATACGCAGTATTTT
TRBJ2-3 | - | TRBD2 | 16 | TRBV30 | CAWSPGLAGKVDTQYF | TGTGCCTGGAGTCCCGGACTAGCGGGAAAGGTAGATACGCAGTATTTT
TRBJ1-6 | - | TRBD1 | 13 | TRBV7-9 | CASSDRGGSPLHF | TGTGCCAGCAGCGACAGGGGCGGTTCACCCCTCCACTTT
TRBJ2-7 | - | - | 12 | TRBV2 | CASSGLWNEQYF | TGTGCCAGCAGTGGACTATGGAACGAGCAGTACTTC
TRBJ2-1 | - | - | 14 | TRBV4-1 | CASSGTTLVDEQFF | TGCGCCAGCAGCGGGACAACCCTGGTTGATGAGCAGTTCTTC
TRBJ2-1 | - | TRBD2 | 15 | TRBV6-6 | CASNIRSGTYNEQFF | TGTGCCAGCAATATCAGAAGCGGGACCTACAATGAGCAGTTCTTC
TRBJ2-2 | - | TRBD1 | 16 | TRBV7-3 | CASSSHTGVVTGELFF | TGTGCCAGCAGCTCTCACACAGGGGTGGTCACCGGGGAGCTGTTTTTT
TRBJ2-7 | - | TRBD1 | 16 | TRBV4-3 | CASSQEGQGITYEQYF | TGCGCCAGCAGCCAAGAGGGACAGGGGATTACCTACGAGCAGTACTTC
TRBJ2-7 | - | - | 15 | TRBV4-3 | CASSQGAGNPYEQYF | TGCGCCAGCAGCCAAGGGGCGGGAAATCCCTACGAGCAGTACTTC
TRBJ2-5 | - | TRBD2 | 17 | TRBV7-3 | CASSLKRGGGAEETQYF | TGTGCCAGCAGCTTAAAACGCGGCGGGGGGGCCGAAGAGACCCAGTACTTC
TRBJ2-7 | - | - | 14 | TRBV9 | CASSVDSHQEEQYF | TGTGCCAGCAGCGTAGACTCCCACCAAGAGGAGCAGTACTTC
TRBJ1-5 | - | TRBD1 | 14 | TRBV27 | CASSYRQGDQPQHF | TGTGCCAGCAGTTATAGACAGGGAGATCAGCCCCAGCATTTT
TRBJ1-2 | - | - | 16 | TRBV18 | CASSPPRGRANYGYTF | TGTGCCAGCTCACCACCCCGTGGGAGGGCTAACTATGGCTACACCTTC
TRBJ2-7 | - | - | 11 | TRBV9 | CASSAVYEQYF | TGTGCCAGCAGCGCCGTCTACGAGCAGTACTTC
TRBJ2-4 | - | TRBD2 | 15 | TRBV7-3 | CASSISGGALDIQYF | TGTGCCAGCAGCATCAGCGGGGGGGCATTGGACATTCAGTACTTC
TRBJ2-3 | - | TRBD2 | 16 | TRBV4-3 | CASSQGLAAFTDTQYF | TGCGCCAGCAGCCAAGGACTAGCGGCTTTCACAGATACGCAGTATTTT
TRBJ2-5 | - | - | 13 | TRBV7-3 | CASSLGPRETQYF | TGTGCCAGCAGCTTAGGGCCTCGGGAGACCCAGTACTTC
TRBJ2-2 | - | TRBD2 | 15 | TRBV11-3 | CASSSRGENTGELFF | TGTGCCAGCAGCTCGCGGGGGGAGAACACCGGGGAGCTGTTTTTT
TRBJ2-7 | - | TRBD1 | 19 | TRBV28 | CASSLSRQGALGRTYEQYF | TGTGCCAGCAGTTTATCCCGACAGGGGGCGTTGGGGAGAACCTACGAGCAGTACTTC
TRBJ1-1 | - | TRBD1 | 17 | TRBV7-9 | CASSRHRGLMGDTEAFF | TGTGCCAGCAGCCGCCACAGGGGGCTAATGGGGGACACTGAAGCTTTCTTT
TRBJ2-7 | few | TRBD2 | 16 | TRBV5-8 | CASSLEASGGTYEQYF | TGTGCCAGCAGCTTGGAAGCTAGCGGGGGAACCTACGAGCAGTACTTC
TRBJ2-1 | - | TRBD2 | 16 | TRBV7-8 | CASSATSGHPNNEQFF | TGTGCCAGCAGCGCGACTAGCGGCCATCCCAACAATGAGCAGTTCTTC
TRBJ2-7 | - | TRBD2 | 16 | TRBV7-2 | CASSPTSGSLFDEQYF | TGTGCCAGCAGCCCGACTAGCGGGAGTTTGTTCGACGAGCAGTACTTC
TRBJ1-3 | few | - | 14 | TRBV13 | CASSLKGIGNTIYF | TGTGCCAGCAGCTTAAAGGGGATTGGAAACACCATATATTTT
TRBJ2-7 | once | TRBD2 | 13 | TRBV7-2 | CASSSGLGYEQYF | TGTGCCAGCAGTAGCGGGTTAGGCTACGAGCAGTACTTC
TRBJ2-4 | - | - | 18 | TRBV4-3 | CASSQEAGRPSQGNIQYF | TGCGCCAGCAGCCAAGAGGCAGGGAGGCCATCGCAGGGAAACATTCAGTACTTC
TRBJ1-1 | - | - | 14 | TRBV6-6 | CASSYEALNTEAFF | TGTGCCAGCAGTTATGAGGCATTGAACACTGAAGCTTTCTTT
TRBJ2-3 | - | TRBD2 | 15 | TRBV28 | CASSFRRGDTDTQYF | TGTGCCAGCAGTTTTCGGCGGGGGGACACAGATACGCAGTATTTT
TRBJ1-6 | - | - | 16 | TRBV5-6 | CASSLARHRYNSPLHF | TGTGCCAGCAGCTTAGCCCGACATCGGTATAATTCACCCCTCCACTTT